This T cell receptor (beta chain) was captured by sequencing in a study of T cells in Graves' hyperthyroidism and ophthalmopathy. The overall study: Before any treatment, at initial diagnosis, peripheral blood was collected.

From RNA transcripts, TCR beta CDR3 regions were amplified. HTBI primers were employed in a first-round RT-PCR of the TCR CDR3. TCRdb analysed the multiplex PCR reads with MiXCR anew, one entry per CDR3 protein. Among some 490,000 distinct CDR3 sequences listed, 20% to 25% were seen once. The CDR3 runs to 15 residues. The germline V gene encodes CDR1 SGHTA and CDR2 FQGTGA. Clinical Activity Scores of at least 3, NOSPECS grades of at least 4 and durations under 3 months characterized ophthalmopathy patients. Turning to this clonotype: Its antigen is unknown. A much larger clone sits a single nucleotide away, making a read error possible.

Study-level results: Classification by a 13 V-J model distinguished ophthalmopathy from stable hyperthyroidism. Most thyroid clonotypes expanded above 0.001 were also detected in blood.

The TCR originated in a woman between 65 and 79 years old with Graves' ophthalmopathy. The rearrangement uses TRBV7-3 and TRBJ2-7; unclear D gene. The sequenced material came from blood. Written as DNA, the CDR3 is TGTGCCGGCAGCCTTGGCCCCCTCAGTTCCTACGAGCAGTACTTC. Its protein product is CAGSLGPLSSYEQYF.